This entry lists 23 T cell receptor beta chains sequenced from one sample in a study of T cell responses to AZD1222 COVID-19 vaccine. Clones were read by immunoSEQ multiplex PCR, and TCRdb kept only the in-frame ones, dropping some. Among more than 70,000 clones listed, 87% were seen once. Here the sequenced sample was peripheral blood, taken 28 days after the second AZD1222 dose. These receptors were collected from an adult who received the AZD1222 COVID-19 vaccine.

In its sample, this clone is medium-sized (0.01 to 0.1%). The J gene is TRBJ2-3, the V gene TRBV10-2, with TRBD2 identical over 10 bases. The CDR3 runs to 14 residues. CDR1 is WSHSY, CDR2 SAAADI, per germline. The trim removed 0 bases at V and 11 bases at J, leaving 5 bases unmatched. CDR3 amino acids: CASSESLAGVGQYF. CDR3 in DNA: TGCGCCAGCAGTGAGTCGCTAGCGGGAGTAGGGCAGTATTTT.

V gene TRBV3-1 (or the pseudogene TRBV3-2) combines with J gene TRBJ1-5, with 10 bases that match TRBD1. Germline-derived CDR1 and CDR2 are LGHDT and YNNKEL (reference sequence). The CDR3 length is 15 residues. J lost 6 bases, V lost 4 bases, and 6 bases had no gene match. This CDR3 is CASSRRGQGIQPQHF. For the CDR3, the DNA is TGTGCCAGCAGCCGGAGGGGACAGGGGATTCAGCCCCAGCATTTT.

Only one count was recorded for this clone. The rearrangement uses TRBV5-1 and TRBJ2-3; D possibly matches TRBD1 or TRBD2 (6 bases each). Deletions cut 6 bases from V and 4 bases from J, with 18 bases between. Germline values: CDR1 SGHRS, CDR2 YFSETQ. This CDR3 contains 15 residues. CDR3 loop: CASKWWGADSDTQYF. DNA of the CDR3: TGCGCCAGCAAGTGGTGGGGGGCGGACTCAGATACGCAGTATTTT.

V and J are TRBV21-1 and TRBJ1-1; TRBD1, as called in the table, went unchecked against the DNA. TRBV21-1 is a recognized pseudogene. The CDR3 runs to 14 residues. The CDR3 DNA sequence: TGTGCCAACCTAAGGGGGTCAAGGGACACTGAAGCTTTCTTT. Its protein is CANLRGSRDTEAFF.

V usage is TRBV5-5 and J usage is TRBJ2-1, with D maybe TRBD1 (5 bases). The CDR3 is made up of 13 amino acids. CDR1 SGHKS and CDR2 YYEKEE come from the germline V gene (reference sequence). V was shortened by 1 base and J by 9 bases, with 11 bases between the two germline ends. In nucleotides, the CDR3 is TGTGCCAGCAGCTTGTTGGGGCTAGGTGAGCAGTTCTTC. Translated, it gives CASSLLGLGEQFF.

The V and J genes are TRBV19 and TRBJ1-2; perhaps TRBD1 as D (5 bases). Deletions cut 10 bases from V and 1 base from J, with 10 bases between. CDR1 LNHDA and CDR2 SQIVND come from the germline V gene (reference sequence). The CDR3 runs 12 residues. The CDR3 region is CATLGLNYGYTF. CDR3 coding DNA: TGTGCCACACTGGGACTTAACTATGGCTACACCTTC.

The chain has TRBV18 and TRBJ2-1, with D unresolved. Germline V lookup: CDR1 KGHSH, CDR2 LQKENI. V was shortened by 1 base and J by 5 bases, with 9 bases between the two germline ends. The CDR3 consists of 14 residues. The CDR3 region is CASSPRQKNNEQFF. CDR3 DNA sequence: TGTGCCAGCTCACCACGTCAGAAAAACAATGAGCAGTTCTTC.

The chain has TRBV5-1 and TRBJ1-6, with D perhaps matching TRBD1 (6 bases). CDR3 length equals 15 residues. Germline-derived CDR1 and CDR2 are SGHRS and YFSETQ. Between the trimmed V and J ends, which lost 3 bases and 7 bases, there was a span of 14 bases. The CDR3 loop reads CASSWGGAENSPLHF. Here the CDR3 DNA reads TGCGCCAGCAGCTGGGGGGGCGCGGAGAATTCACCCCTCCACTTT.

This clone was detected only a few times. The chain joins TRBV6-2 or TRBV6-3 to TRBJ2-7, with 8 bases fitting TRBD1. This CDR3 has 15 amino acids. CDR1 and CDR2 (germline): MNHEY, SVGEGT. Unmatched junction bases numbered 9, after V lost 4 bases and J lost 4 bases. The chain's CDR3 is CASSSAGGGTYEQYF. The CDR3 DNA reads TGTGCCAGCAGTTCGGCAGGGGGCGGAACGTACGAGCAGTACTTC.

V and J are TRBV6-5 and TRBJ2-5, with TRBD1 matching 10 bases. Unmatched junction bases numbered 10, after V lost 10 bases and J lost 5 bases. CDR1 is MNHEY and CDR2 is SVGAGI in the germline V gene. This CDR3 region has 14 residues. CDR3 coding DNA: TGTGCCACCTCCGACAGGGGGCGCGTGGAGACCCAGTACTTC. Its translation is CATSDRGRVETQYF.

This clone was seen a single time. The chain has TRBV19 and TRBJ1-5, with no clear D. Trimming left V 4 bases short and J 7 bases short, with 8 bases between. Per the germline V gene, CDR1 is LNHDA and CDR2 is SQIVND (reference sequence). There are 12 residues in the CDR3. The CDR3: CASSNGRQPQHF. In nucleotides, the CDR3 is TGTGCCAGTAGTAATGGTAGGCAGCCCCAGCATTTT. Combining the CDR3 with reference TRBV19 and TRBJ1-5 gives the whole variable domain DGGITQSPKYLFRKEGQNVTLSCEQNLNHDAMYWYRQDPGQGLRLIYYSQIVNDFQKGDIAEGYSVSREKKESFPLTVTSAQKNPTAFYLCASSNGRQPQHFGDGTRLSIL.

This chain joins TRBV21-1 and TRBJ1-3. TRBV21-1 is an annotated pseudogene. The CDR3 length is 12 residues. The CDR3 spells CASSKGGNTIYF. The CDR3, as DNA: TGTGCCAGCAGCAAAGGTGGAAACACCATATATTTT.

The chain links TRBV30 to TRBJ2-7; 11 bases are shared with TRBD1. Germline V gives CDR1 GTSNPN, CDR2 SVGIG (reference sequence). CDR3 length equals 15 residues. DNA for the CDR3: TGTGCTGGAAAGAGGACCGGGACAGGGGGTATGGGGCAGTACTTC. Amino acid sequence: CAGKRTGTGGMGQYF.

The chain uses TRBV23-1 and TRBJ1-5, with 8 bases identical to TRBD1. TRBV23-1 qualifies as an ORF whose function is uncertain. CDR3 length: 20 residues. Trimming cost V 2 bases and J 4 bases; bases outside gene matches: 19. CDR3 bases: TGCGCCAGCAGTCAACTCCCCGCCAGGGGGCACATAAACCCTAATCAGCCCCAGCATTTT. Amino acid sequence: CASSQLPARGHINPNQPQHF.

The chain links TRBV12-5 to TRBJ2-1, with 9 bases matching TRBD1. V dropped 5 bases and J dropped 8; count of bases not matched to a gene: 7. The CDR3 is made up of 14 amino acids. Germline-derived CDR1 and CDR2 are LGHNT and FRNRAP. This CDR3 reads CASGRDRVIHEQFF. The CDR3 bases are TGTGCTAGTGGTCGGGACAGGGTAATCCATGAGCAGTTCTTC. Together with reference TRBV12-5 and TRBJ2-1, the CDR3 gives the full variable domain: DARVTQTPRHKVTEMGQEVTMRCQPILGHNTVFWYRQTMMQGLELLAYFRNRAPLDDSGMPKDRFSAEMPDATLATLKIQPSEPRDSAVYFCASGRDRVIHEQFFGPGTRLTVL.

DNA of the CDR3: TGCAGCGTTGTAAGGACTAGCGGGAGAGCCCCCTACAATGAGCAGTTCTTC. Translation gives CSVVRTSGRAPYNEQFF. The J gene is TRBJ2-1, the V gene TRBV29-1; 13 positions match TRBD2. Trimming cost V 4 bases and J 2 bases; bases outside gene matches: 8. Germline V CDR1 and CDR2: SQVTM, ANQGSEA. This CDR3 region has 17 residues.

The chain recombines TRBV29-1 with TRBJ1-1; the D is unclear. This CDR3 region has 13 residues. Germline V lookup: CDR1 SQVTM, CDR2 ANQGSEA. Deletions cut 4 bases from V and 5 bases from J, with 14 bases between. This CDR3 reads CSVVRLLGTEAFF. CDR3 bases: TGCAGCGTTGTGCGGCTGCTAGGGACTGAAGCTTTCTTT.

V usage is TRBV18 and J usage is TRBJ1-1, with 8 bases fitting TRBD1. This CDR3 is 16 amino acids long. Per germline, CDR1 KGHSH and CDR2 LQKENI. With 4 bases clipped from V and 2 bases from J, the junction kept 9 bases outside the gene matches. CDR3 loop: CASSQTRTGSNTEAFF. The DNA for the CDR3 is TGTGCCAGCTCACAGACAAGGACAGGGTCTAACACTGAAGCTTTCTTT. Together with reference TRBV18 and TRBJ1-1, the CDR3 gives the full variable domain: NAGVMQNPRHLVRRRGQEARLRCSPMKGHSHVYWYRQLPEEGLKFMVYLQKENIIDESGMPKERFSAEFPKEGPSILRIQQVVRGDSAAYFCASSQTRTGSNTEAFFGQGTRLTVV.

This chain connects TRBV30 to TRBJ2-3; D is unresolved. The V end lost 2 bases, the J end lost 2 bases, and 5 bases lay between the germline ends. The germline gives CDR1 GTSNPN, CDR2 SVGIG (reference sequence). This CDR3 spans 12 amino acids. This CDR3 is CAWSSPTDTQYF. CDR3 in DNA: TGTGCCTGGAGTTCCCCCACAGATACGCAGTATTTT.

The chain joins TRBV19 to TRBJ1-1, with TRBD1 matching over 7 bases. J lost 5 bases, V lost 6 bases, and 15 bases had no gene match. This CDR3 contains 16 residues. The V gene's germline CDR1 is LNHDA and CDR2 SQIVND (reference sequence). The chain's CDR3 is CASRTGLRGFGTEAFF. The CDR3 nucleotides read TGTGCCAGTAGGACGGGCCTCAGGGGGTTTGGGACTGAAGCTTTCTTT.

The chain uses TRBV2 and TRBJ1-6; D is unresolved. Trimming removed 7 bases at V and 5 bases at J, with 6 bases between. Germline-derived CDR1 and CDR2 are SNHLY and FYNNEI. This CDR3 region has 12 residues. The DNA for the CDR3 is TGTGCCAGCAATCCGGATAATTCACCCCTCCACTTT. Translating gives CASNPDNSPLHF.

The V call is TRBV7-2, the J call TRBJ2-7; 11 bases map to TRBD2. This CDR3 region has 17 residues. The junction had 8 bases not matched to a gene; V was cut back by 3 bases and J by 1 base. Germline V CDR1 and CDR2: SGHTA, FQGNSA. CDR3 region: CASSLTSGIRISYEQYF. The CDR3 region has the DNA TGTGCCAGCAGCTTGACTAGCGGGATAAGGATATCCTACGAGCAGTACTTC.

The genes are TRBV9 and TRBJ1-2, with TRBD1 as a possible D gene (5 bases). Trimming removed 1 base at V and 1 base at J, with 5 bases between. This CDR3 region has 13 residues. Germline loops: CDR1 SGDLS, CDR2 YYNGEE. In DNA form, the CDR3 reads TGTGCCAGCAGCGTAAGGGGTAACTATGGCTACACCTTC. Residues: CASSVRGNYGYTF. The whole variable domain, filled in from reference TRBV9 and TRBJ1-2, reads DSGVTQTPKHLITATGQRVTLRCSPRSGDLSVYWYQQSLDQGLQFLIQYYNGEERAKGNILERFSAQQFPDLHSELNLSSLELGDSALYFCASSVRGNYGYTFGSGTRLTVV.